The 4 T cell receptor beta chains given below trace back to one sample, sequenced in a study of HIV-infected patients and healthy controls. TCRdb independently ran MiXCR on the 5' RACE reads; one entry per CDR3 protein. This repertoire shows approximately 64,000 distinct CDR3 sequences, roughly 19% found once; its top ten account for more than 1.4%. The source material was CD4+ T cells from blood. These receptors were collected from a human donor in good health.

The V and J genes are TRBV7-3 and TRBJ1-1, with D perhaps matching TRBD1 (5 bases). The CDR3 loop spans 14 amino acids. V dropped 2 bases and J dropped 2 bases, with 9 bases sitting between them. Germline CDR1 and CDR2: SGHTA and FQGTGA. The DNA for the CDR3 is TGTGCCAGCAGCTTAGACAGATATAACACTGAAGCTTTCTTT. Translated, it gives CASSLDRYNTEAFF.

This rearrangement joins TRBV20-1 to TRBJ2-1; 13 bases are a match to TRBD2. Germline V gives CDR1 DFQATT, CDR2 SNEGSKA (reference sequence). The CDR3 is 13 amino acids. V shed 2 bases and J 14 bases; nucleotides not matched to a gene: 6. The CDR3, as DNA: TGCAGTGCTAGACGTACTAGCGGGGGGGCCGAGTTCTTC. This gives the protein CSARRTSGGAEFF.

This clonotype was observed a few times. The chain combines TRBV7-9 with TRBJ2-3, with 11 positions matching TRBD2. Germline V gene sequence: CDR1 SEHNR, CDR2 FQNEAQ (reference sequence). The CDR3 is made up of 15 amino acids. Trimming took 3 bases from V and 4 from J; bases not matched to a gene: 3. The CDR3, as DNA: TGTGCCAGCAGCTTTAGCGGGGGGGCGCCAGATACGCAGTATTTT. Protein sequence: CASSFSGGAPDTQYF.

The table lists this clonotype with many counts. The chain uses TRBV7-9 and TRBJ2-7; a weak D match, TRBD2 (5 bases). The germline CDR1 and CDR2 sequences are SEHNR and FQNEAQ (reference sequence). This CDR3 region has 14 residues. V was trimmed by 5 bases and J by 6 bases, leaving 17 bases between them. Written as DNA, the CDR3 is TGTGCCAGCAGCCTCTCGGGAAGTTCGGTCGAGCAGTACTTC. This codes for CASSLSGSSVEQYF.